These T cell receptor beta chains were read from a single sample in a study of shared T cell receptors in the human thymus. Assay: immunoSEQ multiplex PCR; the TCRdb copy retains only in-frame clones and omits some. The table includes 550,000 to 800,000 clones, approximately 85% detected once. These same data were also listed under a study on human thymus T cells.

Input material: thymocytes. Receptors were obtained from a girl less than two years old with a congenital heart defect. The CDR3 runs from the conserved cysteine through the conserved F or W. Fields, in order: J gene, V gene, D gene, clone size, CDR3 protein, CDR3 DNA. D genes are given only for firm matches. Not every row has a clone size; where given, it reads once, few, many or a size class.

>TRBJ1-1|TRBV14|NA|NA
CASSQDITDRTEAFF
TGTGCCAGCAGCCAAGATATAACAGATCGCACTGAAGCTTTCTTT
>TRBJ1-1|TRBV5-1|TRBD1|NA
CASSPTTGQMNTEAFF
TGCGCCAGCAGCCCTACGACGGGACAGATGAACACTGAAGCTTTCTTT
>TRBJ2-7|TRBV6-5|NA|few
CASSYGTGGEQYF
TGTGCCAGCAGTTACGGAACAGGTGGGGAGCAGTACTTC
>TRBJ1-6|TRBV19|NA|NA
CASSWGHYTRSSPLHF
TGTGCCAGTAGTTGGGGACATTATACCAGGAGTTCACCCCTCCACTTT
>TRBJ1-3|TRBV30|NA|once
CAWSVRRPLISWDTIYF
TGTGCCTGGAGTGTAAGGAGGCCGCTAATCAGCTGGGACACCATATATTTT
>TRBJ2-2|TRBV6-5|NA|NA
CASSYRQKSTTGELFF
TGTGCCAGCAGTTACCGACAGAAGTCCACCACCGGGGAGCTGTTTTTT
>TRBJ1-1|TRBV7-6|NA|NA
CASSAPTAMNTEAFF
TGTGCCAGCAGCGCGCCGACAGCAATGAACACTGAAGCTTTCTTT
>TRBJ2-5|TRBV5-1|TRBD2|NA
CASSLVGTSGGQGETQYF
TGCGCCAGCAGCTTGGTGGGGACTAGCGGGGGCCAGGGAGAGACCCAGTACTTC
>TRBJ1-2|TRBV15|TRBD1|NA
CATSKSLGQGAKYRNYGYTF
TGTGCCACCAGCAAAAGCTTGGGGCAGGGGGCGAAGTATAGAAACTATGGCTACACCTTC
>TRBJ1-3|TRBV30|NA|few
CAWRDRSQAGNTIYF
TGTGCCTGGAGAGACAGGTCTCAAGCTGGAAACACCATATATTTT
>TRBJ2-7|TRBV6-6|TRBD1|NA
CASYKKPRGRRDEQYF
TGTGCCAGCTACAAAAAACCCAGGGGGCGAAGAGACGAGCAGTACTTC
>TRBJ2-5|TRBV20-1|NA|NA
CSAFLSTQYF
TGCAGTGCGTTTCTGTCGACCCAGTACTTC
>TRBJ2-7|TRBV5-1|TRBD2|NA
CASSPWTSGPSYEQYF
TGCGCCAGCAGCCCCTGGACTAGCGGTCCCTCCTACGAGCAGTACTTC
>TRBJ1-1|TRBV14|NA|NA
CASSHTVTGFNTEAFF
TGTGCCAGCAGCCATACAGTAACAGGGTTCAACACTGAAGCTTTCTTT
>TRBJ1-5|TRBV20-1|NA|NA
CSAGQDQPQHF
TGCAGTGCCGGACAAGATCAGCCCCAGCATTTT
>TRBJ1-1|TRBV4-1|NA|NA
CASSPRVDTEAFF
TGCGCCAGCAGCCCAAGAGTGGACACTGAAGCTTTCTTT
>TRBJ2-2|TRBV5-1|NA|NA
CASSLVGGDEFINTGELFF
TGCGCCAGCAGCTTGGTCGGGGGAGACGAATTTATTAACACCGGGGAGCTGTTTTTT
>TRBJ1-6|TRBV19|NA|NA
CASSPGGNSPLHF
TGTGCCAGTAGTCCCGGGGGTAATTCACCCCTCCACTTT
>TRBJ1-2|TRBV6-5|TRBD1|NA
CASTLGTGDGYTF
TGTGCCAGCACCCTTGGGACAGGGGATGGCTACACCTTC
>TRBJ1-6|TRBV4-2|TRBD1|NA
CASSPGQGAFSPLHF
TGTGCCAGCAGCCCTGGACAGGGGGCATTCTCACCCCTCCACTTT
>TRBJ2-3|TRBV2|NA|NA
CASTRLVTDTQYF
TGTGCCAGCACAAGACTAGTCACAGATACGCAGTATTTT
>TRBJ2-3|TRBV19|TRBD2|once
CASTSPRSGRTDTQYF
TGTGCCAGTACTTCCCCCCGGAGCGGGAGAACAGATACGCAGTATTTT
>TRBJ2-5|TRBV7-3|NA|NA
CASSLGANQETQYF
TGTGCCAGCAGCTTAGGAGCGAACCAAGAGACCCAGTACTTC
>TRBJ2-2|TRBV5-1|NA|NA
CASSFVPEANTGELFF
TGCGCCAGCAGCTTTGTACCGGAGGCGAACACCGGGGAGCTGTTTTTT
>TRBJ2-2|TRBV7-8|NA|NA
CASSFYFGELFF
TGTGCCAGCAGCTTTTATTTCGGGGAGCTGTTTTTT
>TRBJ2-3|TRBV7-2|NA|NA
CASSQAPPGTDTQYF
TGTGCCAGCAGCCAAGCTCCCCCCGGCACAGATACGCAGTATTTT
>TRBJ1-1|TRBV5-6|TRBD1|once
CASSGRQGGLGTEAFF
TGTGCCAGCAGCGGTAGACAGGGGGGGCTGGGGACTGAAGCTTTCTTT
>TRBJ1-1|TRBV7-8|NA|once
CASSIPNTGSTEAFF
TGTGCCAGCAGCATCCCCAACACAGGGTCCACTGAAGCTTTCTTT
>TRBJ2-2|TRBV27|TRBD2|once
CASKRHPAGESNTGELFF
TGTGCCAGCAAAAGACACCCAGCGGGGGAGTCGAACACCGGGGAGCTGTTTTTT
>TRBJ2-5|TRBV7-3|NA|NA
CASSPVVRGLHQETQYF
TGTGCCAGCAGCCCCGTTGTTCGGGGGTTGCACCAAGAGACCCAGTACTTC
>TRBJ2-7|TRBV7-6|TRBD1|NA
CASSLAPGQGTDQRYYEQYF
TGTGCCAGCAGCTTAGCCCCGGGACAGGGGACCGACCAACGTTACTACGAGCAGTACTTC
>TRBJ1-5|TRBV6-5|NA|NA
CASSYGRVTQPQHF
TGTGCCAGCAGTTACGGCCGGGTCACGCAGCCCCAGCATTTT